The TCR beta chain described here comes from a study of cytomegalovirus exposure and HLA in healthy donors (dated 2017 in TCRdb). Concerning the study at large: In an earlier analysis of several hundred of the donors, 276 Gb of sequence data and roughly 100 million unique TCR beta sequences from 150 million to 200 million T cells were reported. Roughly five DR-DQ haplotypes were handled as single units for association and clustering, since linkage in the cohort was strong. In addition to the first cohort of 666 subjects, a separate validation cohort of 120 different subjects was used. Of the roughly 400 genotyped donors, around 81% fell in the genetic ancestry cluster associated with self-reported Caucasian donors. In an earlier analysis of 587 of the donors, high-throughput TCR beta sequencing was used to judge whether each TCR beta V gene segment behaved as functional or pseudogenic. Rather than drawing on any new phenotypic data, the later analysis identified candidate immune exposures from TCR beta sequences and the way those sequences occurred across donors. Every discovery cohort repertoire had been produced on one sequencing platform. To predict cytomegalovirus infection status, the study brought together high-throughput TCR immunosequencing, statistical association of individual TCRs with disease status, and machine learning. Across 300 to 500 genotyped donors of the cohort, an average of roughly 250,000 unique TCR beta nucleotide sequences per donor were sequenced, and approximately 17% of those sequences were non-productive. The study aimed to test whether cataloging public T cell receptors could reveal signatures of past pathogen exposure. Typing coverage varied by locus: about 629-630 donors for A, B, C, DRB1 and DQB1; under 550 for DQA1; about 590 for DPA1; approximately 490 for DPB1. A later analysis re-examined previously published TCR beta repertoires from 500 to 700 donors and added high-resolution HLA genotyping to investigate patterns of TCR occurrence. Genome-wide SNP genotypes for about 55% of the roughly 670 donors were used in a later genetic analysis, which treated that subset as a discovery cohort. Roughly 300 gigabases of sequencing data and approximately 85 million unique TCR sequences were included in an early release covering roughly 600 HLA-typed donors. The T cell repertoires of 670 or so subjects were profiled by immunosequencing and related to cytomegalovirus serostatus. Donor age, sex, ethnicity and CMV serostatus were collected together with the repertoire data. Both class I and class II loci were covered by HLA typing, at four-digit resolution. Broader findings and caveats from the paper: In a later analysis, TCR association rates were found to vary across HLA loci, with the most associated TCRs seen for DRB1 alleles and the fewest for HLA-C alleles. The earlier analysis of about 600 of the donors excluded around 17 rarely observed V segments, including chromosome 9 orphons, because counts were too low. A later analysis associated 16,951 TCR beta sequences with specific HLA alleles at a false discovery rate of 0.05. According to the authors, the approach could potentially be generalized to other disease states and immunological phenotypes. According to a later analysis, parvovirus B19, influenza, CMV and Epstein-Barr virus appeared linked to several top co-occurrence clusters. Cytomegalovirus status was reported to be diagnosed by the classifier with high specificity and sensitivity in both the original and validation cohorts. Some IMGT-functional V segments, including TRBV6-2 and TRBV6-3, could not be distinguished by the 87-base-pair reads and were therefore excluded. Across donors, most TCR sequences were observed very rarely, whereas some public TCRs were present in many individuals. Sequencing depth was assumed to be roughly uniform across donors in the presence/absence analyses, though that assumption may not hold. According to a later genetic analysis, donors in an Asian-associated ancestry cluster had fewer N-insertions in productive TCRs than the roughly 700-donor mean. Broadly in line with IMGT annotations, most TCR beta V segments showed up in productive rearrangements about 90% or about 30% of the time in an earlier analysis of under 700 of the donors. The study listed 150 to 200 TCR beta chains as associated with cytomegalovirus. When HLA alleles, especially DR and DQ, strongly co-occurred, attributing TCR associations to individual alleles was difficult. A further reported finding was that TCR beta sequences accurately predicted the HLA-A and HLA-B alleles for most subjects in the first cohort. The cohort was sequenced for TCR beta chains only, and without alpha or paired-chain data the features that could be detected were limited. Three of the identified cytomegalovirus-associated TCR beta chains were confirmed in vitro to be specific for cytomegalovirus antigens. For the cohort, immune exposure information was limited to CMV serostatus. According to a later analysis, most CMV-associated TCR beta chains appeared to be HLA-restricted, and the HLA associations seemed to be driven largely by CMV exposure. Because HLA typing was missing for some donors at each locus, association tests included only the typed subset. A later analysis found that HLA-associated TCR beta chains were more clonally expanded and had lower generation probabilities than equally common non-associated chains. A later genetic analysis associated a missense DCLRE1C variant with V-gene and J-gene trimming of TCR beta chains, and an independent cohort replicated the association. Linkage disequilibrium might explain the correlated functional status among segregating V segments, but an unknown experimental factor could not be ruled out. The sequencing pipeline was judged likely to have produced a cluster of highly shared sequence variants as a technical artifact.

The CDR3 runs 16 residues from the cysteine to the phenylalanine. Only CDR3 DNA is held: 48 bases, read in frame from base 1. The germline V gene encodes CDR1 MDHEN and CDR2 SYDVKM. V is pruned by 1 base and J by 11 bases, leaving 16 bases of the junction without a gene match. Library generation was performed with the immunoSEQ multiplex PCR assay. The multiplex PCR relied on a mix of 60 forward primers for TCR Vbeta segments and 13 reverse primers for TCR Jbeta segments. The CDR3 region of rearranged TCR beta genes was amplified from genomic DNA with a multiplex PCR assay. The Illumina HiSeq System was used to sequence the amplified TCR beta libraries as 87-base-pair reads. As for how the authors treated the data: A later analysis counted some 74 million unique TCR beta chains across the 670 or so repertoires, and some 11 million of these chains were shared by at least two donors. Raw reads were error-corrected and collapsed into unique sequences by a nearest-neighbor algorithm in which closely related sequences were merged to remove PCR and sequencing errors. V, D and J gene segments were assigned by aligning CDR3 sequences to IMGT reference sequences. For a sequence to be retained, a match of at least six nucleotides to both a V gene segment and a J gene segment was required. Rearrangements were classified as productive when the CDR3 lacked stop codons and remained in frame with V and J, and all other rearrangements were classified as non-productive. CDR3 was defined by IMGT convention, running from the second conserved V-encoded cysteine to the conserved J-encoded phenylalanine. In an earlier analysis of more than 550 of the donors, sequences lacking an unambiguous match to a single V gene segment were excluded. In an earlier analysis of several hundred of the donors, a V segment was called functional when productive rearrangements were above 56.7%, and segregating when the standard deviation between donors exceeded 5%. A statistical classification framework was developed to diagnose cytomegalovirus status using the catalog of TCR beta chain sequences. V and J gene assignment, in a later analysis, came from comparing TCR nucleotide sequences with IMGT/GENE-DB human TR gene sequences. The TCRdist pipeline was used in a later analysis to assign CDR3 sequences and most-parsimonious VDJ recombination scenarios. In a later analysis, each TCR beta chain was defined by its CDR3 amino acid sequence together with its V-gene family, and reads without a unique V-gene family were excluded. In a later analysis, 450 to 600 highly shared, low-generation-probability nucleotide sequences were removed to address suspected cross-contamination and a sequencing artifact. In a later analysis, a clonal expansion index was calculated for each public chain from normalized within-repertoire ranks of inferred template counts. In a later analysis, generation probabilities were computed with a VDJ recombination model fitted to out-of-frame rearrangements, and the resulting probabilities were checked against IGoR. Hypergeometric tests were used in a later analysis to score TCR-TCR, TCR-HLA and TCR-CMV co-occurrence, with a repertoire-size bias correction applied to the TCR pairs. To estimate false discovery rates, a later analysis permuted the HLA or CMV assignments 20 times. In a later analysis, co-occurring TCRs were grouped using DBSCAN, with TCRdist sequence similarity added in when clustering inside HLA-allele-positive subsets. For co-occurrence clustering, repertoires with fewer than 30,000 or more than 120,000 public chains were excluded, along with four or five repertoires with anomalous nucleotide sharing. TCRdb took this table from immuneACCESS and kept in-frame rearrangements with V and J called. Such tables lack part of the clones; where checked against another copy, unresolved V genes explain under half of the gap, and the rest is unexplained. V and J calls and clone size are copied from that table; D and trimming were computed from the DNA. Within this sample are roughly 130,000 clones, with around 78% of them counted one time only. The ten largest account for roughly 1.8% of the sample.

The cohort was made up of roughly 670 healthy bone marrow donors. At the time of sampling, all cohort members were nominally healthy, though unrecorded immune exposures were likely present. The donor was CMV seronegative and belonged to the group of 380 or so seronegative cohort members. A peripheral blood sample was collected from each donor, and TCR beta sequencing was performed on peripheral blood mononuclear cells. Genomic DNA was extracted from the blood cell samples with the Qiagen DNeasy Blood Extraction Kit. Turning to this clone: Its target antigen remains unknown. Base qualities are not recorded, but no much larger clone differs from it by a single base.

The sequence was obtained from a woman aged 45 to 65 in good health and CMV-seronegative. The rearranged chain carries TRBV28 and TRBJ1-1; 7 middle bases align to TRBD1. Sequencing was done on a sample of PBMCs. The CDR3: CASSLSHGQVVSRAFF. The nucleotide sequence is given as TGTGCCAGCAGTTTATCCCATGGACAGGTCGTCTCGCGGGCTTTCTTT.